This is a list of T cell receptor beta chains from one sample in a study of shared clonotypes between healthy human individuals. Profiling relied on immunoSEQ multiplex PCR, and the TCRdb table lists in-frame clones only, not all of them. The sample has fewer than 600,000 clones, around 78% seen once. Sample: PBMCs. These receptors were collected from a woman in her thirties or forties in good health. Some clones in this sample may be carry-over from other donors' samples. Each CDR3 is given with its conserved first and last residue. Fields, in order: CDR3 protein, D gene, V gene. D genes are given only for firm matches.

cdr3_aa: CASSFSGRGRYTQYF
d_call: TRBD2
v_call: TRBV6-5

cdr3_aa: CASSLEGEAEQYF
d_call: -
v_call: TRBV5-1

cdr3_aa: CASSISGLAYNEQFF
d_call: -
v_call: TRBV19

cdr3_aa: CASSYEFGEQYF
d_call: -
v_call: TRBV28

cdr3_aa: CASSLGQPSSGNTIYF
d_call: -
v_call: TRBV18

cdr3_aa: CSAAGAGTSYEQYF
d_call: -
v_call: TRBV29-1

cdr3_aa: CASSPGGVYEQYF
d_call: -
v_call: TRBV5-1

cdr3_aa: CASNGDYSNQPQHF
d_call: -
v_call: TRBV2

cdr3_aa: CASSQRDGHTGELFF
d_call: -
v_call: TRBV5-1

cdr3_aa: CASSLGEYGYTF
d_call: -
v_call: TRBV5-4

cdr3_aa: CASSVDRAGGPTDTQYF
d_call: TRBD2
v_call: TRBV9

cdr3_aa: CASSTPGRDEQYF
d_call: -
v_call: TRBV28

cdr3_aa: CASSWGLAGGVETQYF
d_call: TRBD2
v_call: TRBV7-2

cdr3_aa: CASRTGGSGKNIQYF
d_call: TRBD2
v_call: TRBV6-5

cdr3_aa: CARVGDVSGELFF
d_call: -
v_call: TRBV7-8

cdr3_aa: CASSFGVEKLFF
d_call: -
v_call: TRBV28

cdr3_aa: CASSSVGPGTSGSSYEQYF
d_call: TRBD2
v_call: TRBV7-3

cdr3_aa: CASSLGAGRGTGELFF
d_call: -
v_call: TRBV7-2

cdr3_aa: CASTGLYEQYF
d_call: -
v_call: TRBV28

cdr3_aa: CASSPVASGKYEQYF
d_call: TRBD2
v_call: TRBV28

cdr3_aa: CASSPQPGQLSNQPQHF
d_call: -
v_call: TRBV18

cdr3_aa: CASSLAGQGYEQYF
d_call: TRBD1
v_call: TRBV11-2

cdr3_aa: CASSLLSGRDTGELFF
d_call: TRBD2
v_call: TRBV5-4

cdr3_aa: CASSEGGADWEKLFF
d_call: -
v_call: TRBV6-1

cdr3_aa: CASSPQDYPFDEQYF
d_call: -
v_call: TRBV18

cdr3_aa: CAIRDDREEQFF
d_call: TRBD1
v_call: TRBV10-3

cdr3_aa: CASSLDLNTGELFF
d_call: -
v_call: TRBV7-7

cdr3_aa: CASSMGSTDTQYF
d_call: -
v_call: TRBV19

cdr3_aa: CASSTSLNTEAFF
d_call: -
v_call: TRBV7-2

cdr3_aa: CASSLGVGTYQPQHF
d_call: -
v_call: TRBV7-2

cdr3_aa: CASSSTDFNEKLFF
d_call: -
v_call: TRBV18

cdr3_aa: CASSLVASGTYEQYF
d_call: TRBD2
v_call: TRBV7-2

cdr3_aa: CASSPPRGGPGVSYEQYF
d_call: TRBD2
v_call: TRBV28

cdr3_aa: CATLQGYGNTIYF
d_call: -
v_call: TRBV10-3

cdr3_aa: CASSSGTAYEQYF
d_call: -
v_call: TRBV5-1

cdr3_aa: CASSEPGAGVKNEQFF
d_call: -
v_call: TRBV14

cdr3_aa: CASSLALAGGDRPTDTQYF
d_call: TRBD2
v_call: TRBV7-9

cdr3_aa: CASSITGANTEAFF
d_call: TRBD1
v_call: TRBV19

cdr3_aa: CAITPGLARNEQFF
d_call: TRBD2
v_call: TRBV10-3

cdr3_aa: CASSEGLTMRGYTF
d_call: -
v_call: TRBV25-1

cdr3_aa: CASSPRTGVARAGANVLTF
d_call: TRBD1
v_call: TRBV7-8